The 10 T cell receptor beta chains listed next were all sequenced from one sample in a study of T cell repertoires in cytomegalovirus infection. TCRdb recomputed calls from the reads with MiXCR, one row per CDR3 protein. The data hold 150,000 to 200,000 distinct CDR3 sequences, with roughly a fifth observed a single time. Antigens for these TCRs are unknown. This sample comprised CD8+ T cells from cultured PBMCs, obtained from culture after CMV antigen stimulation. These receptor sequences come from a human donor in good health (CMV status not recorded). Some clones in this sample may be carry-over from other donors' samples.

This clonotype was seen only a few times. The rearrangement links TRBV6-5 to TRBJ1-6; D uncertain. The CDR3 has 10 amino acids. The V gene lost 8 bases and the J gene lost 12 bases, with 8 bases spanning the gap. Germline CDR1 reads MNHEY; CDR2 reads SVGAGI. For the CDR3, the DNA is TGTGCCAGCGGATTTCAACCCCTCCACTTT. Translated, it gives CASGFQPLHF.

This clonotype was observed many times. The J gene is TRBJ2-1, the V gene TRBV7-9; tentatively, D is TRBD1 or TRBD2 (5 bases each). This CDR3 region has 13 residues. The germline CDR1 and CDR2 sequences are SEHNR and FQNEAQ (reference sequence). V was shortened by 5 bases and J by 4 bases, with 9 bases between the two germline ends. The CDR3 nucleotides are TGTGCCAGCAGCCCGGGACCGTACAATGAGCAGTTCTTC. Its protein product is CASSPGPYNEQFF.

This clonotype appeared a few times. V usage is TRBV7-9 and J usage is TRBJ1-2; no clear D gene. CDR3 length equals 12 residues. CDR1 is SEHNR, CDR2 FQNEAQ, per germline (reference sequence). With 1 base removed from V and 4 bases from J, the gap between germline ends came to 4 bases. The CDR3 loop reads CASSLEPYGYTF. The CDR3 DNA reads TGTGCCAGCAGCTTAGAGCCCTATGGCTACACCTTC.

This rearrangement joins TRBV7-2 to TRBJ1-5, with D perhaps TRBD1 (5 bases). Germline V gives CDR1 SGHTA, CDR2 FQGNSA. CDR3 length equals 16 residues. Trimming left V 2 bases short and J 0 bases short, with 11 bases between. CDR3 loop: CASSLTGLYSNQPQHF. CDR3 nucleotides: TGTGCCAGCAGCTTAACGGGGCTTTATAGCAATCAGCCCCAGCATTTT.

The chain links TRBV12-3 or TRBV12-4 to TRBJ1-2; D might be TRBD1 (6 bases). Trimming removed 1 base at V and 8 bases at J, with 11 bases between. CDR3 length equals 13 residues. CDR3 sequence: CASSLGGQYGYTF. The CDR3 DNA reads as TGTGCCAGCAGTTTAGGGGGGCAGTACGGCTACACCTTC.

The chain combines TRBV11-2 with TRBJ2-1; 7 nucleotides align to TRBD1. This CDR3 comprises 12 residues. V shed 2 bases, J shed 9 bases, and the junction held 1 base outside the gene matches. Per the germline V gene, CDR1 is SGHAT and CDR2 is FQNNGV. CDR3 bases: TGTGCCAGCAGCTTAACAGGGGCTGAGCAGTTCTTC. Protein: CASSLTGAEQFF.

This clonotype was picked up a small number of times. The CDR3 spells CASSPRQGGSQTPYEQYF. In nucleotides, the CDR3 is TGTGCCAGCAGTCCCCGGCAAGGGGGATCGCAGACCCCCTACGAGCAGTACTTC. The chain uses TRBV6-5 and TRBJ2-7, with D possibly TRBD1 on 6 matching bases. Per germline, CDR1 MNHEY and CDR2 SVGAGI. V was cut by 5 bases and J by 2 bases, with 25 bases left in between. CDR3 length equals 18 residues.

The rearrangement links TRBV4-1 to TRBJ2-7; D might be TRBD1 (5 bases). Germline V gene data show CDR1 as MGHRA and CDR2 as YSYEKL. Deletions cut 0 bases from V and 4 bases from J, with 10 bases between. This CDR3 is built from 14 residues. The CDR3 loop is CASSQEPRAYEQYF. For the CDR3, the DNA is TGCGCCAGCAGCCAAGAACCCAGGGCATACGAGCAGTACTTC.

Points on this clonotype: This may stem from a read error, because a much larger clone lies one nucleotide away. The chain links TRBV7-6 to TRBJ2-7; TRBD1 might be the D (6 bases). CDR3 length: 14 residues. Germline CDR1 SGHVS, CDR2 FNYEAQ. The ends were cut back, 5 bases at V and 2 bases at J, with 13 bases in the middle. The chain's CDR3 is CASSPGAGTYEQYF. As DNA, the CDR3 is TGTGCCAGCAGCCCAGGGGCAGGGACCTACGAGCAGTACTTC.

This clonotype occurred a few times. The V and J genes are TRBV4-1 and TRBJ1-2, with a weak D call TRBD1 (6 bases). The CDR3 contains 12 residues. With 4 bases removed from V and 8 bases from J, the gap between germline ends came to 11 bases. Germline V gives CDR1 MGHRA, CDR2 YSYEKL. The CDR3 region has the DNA TGCGCCAGCAGCCGGGGGCCGGGCGGCTACACCTTC. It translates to CASSRGPGGYTF.